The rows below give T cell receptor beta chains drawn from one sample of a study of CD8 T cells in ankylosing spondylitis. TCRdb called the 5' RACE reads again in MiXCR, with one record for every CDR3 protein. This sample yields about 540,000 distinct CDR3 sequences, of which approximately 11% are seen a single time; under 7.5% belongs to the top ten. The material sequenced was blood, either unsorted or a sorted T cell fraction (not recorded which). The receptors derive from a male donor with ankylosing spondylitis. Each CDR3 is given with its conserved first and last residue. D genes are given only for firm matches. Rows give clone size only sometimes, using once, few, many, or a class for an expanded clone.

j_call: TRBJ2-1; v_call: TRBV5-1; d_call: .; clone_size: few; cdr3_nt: TGCGCCAGCAGCGCCCCGGGGGTGTACAATGAGCAGTTCTTC; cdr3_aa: CASSAPGVYNEQFF
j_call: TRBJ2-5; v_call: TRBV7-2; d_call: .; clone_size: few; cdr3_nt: TGTGCCAGCAGCTTAGATTGGGGAGAGACCCAGTACTTC; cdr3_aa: CASSLDWGETQYF
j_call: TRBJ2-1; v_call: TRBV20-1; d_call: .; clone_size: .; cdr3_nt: TGCAGTGCTAGAGATAGAAAACCTTGGGGGCAGTTCTTC; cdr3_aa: CSARDRKPWGQFF
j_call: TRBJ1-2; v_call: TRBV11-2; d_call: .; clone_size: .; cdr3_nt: TGTGCCAGCAGCTTAGGTTCGGCGGCCGGGGATGGCTACACCTTC; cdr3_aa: CASSLGSAAGDGYTF
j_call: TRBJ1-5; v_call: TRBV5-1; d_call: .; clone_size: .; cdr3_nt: TGCGCCAGCAGCTTGGGGCTAGAAGGAGGCAATCAGCCCCAGCATTTT; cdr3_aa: CASSLGLEGGNQPQHF
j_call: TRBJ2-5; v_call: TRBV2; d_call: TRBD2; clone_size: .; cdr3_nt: TGTGCCAGCTTCAGGACTAGATCTGAGACCCAGTACTTC; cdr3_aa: CASFRTRSETQYF
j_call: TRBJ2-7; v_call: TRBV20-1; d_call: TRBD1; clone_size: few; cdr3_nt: TGCAGTGCTAACCCGGGACAGGGAACGGGCGAGCAGTACTTC; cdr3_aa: CSANPGQGTGEQYF
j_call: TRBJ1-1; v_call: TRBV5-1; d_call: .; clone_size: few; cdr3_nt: TGCGCCAGCAGCTTGGTGGGGGATAGGGACACTGAAGCTTTCTTT; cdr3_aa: CASSLVGDRDTEAFF
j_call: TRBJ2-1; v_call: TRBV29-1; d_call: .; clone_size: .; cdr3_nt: TGCAGCGGCAAGGGTTTCAGCTCCTACAATGAGCAGTTCTTC; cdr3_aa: CSGKGFSSYNEQFF
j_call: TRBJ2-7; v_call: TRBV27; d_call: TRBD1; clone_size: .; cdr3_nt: TGTGCCAGCAGTTTATCGGCAGGGGGTCATTACGAGCAGTACTTC; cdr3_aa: CASSLSAGGHYEQYF
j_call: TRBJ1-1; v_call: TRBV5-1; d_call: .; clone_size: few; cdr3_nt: TGCGCCAGCAGCGGTACGACAGGTTTGAACACTGAAGCTTTCTTT; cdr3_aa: CASSGTTGLNTEAFF
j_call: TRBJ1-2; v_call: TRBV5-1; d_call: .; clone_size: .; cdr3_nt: TGCGCCAGCAGCCGAGGGGGTGAAGGTGGCTACACCTTC; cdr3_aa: CASSRGGEGGYTF
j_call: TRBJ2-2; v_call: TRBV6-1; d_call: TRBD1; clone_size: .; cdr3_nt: TGTGCCAGCAGTGGGACCGGGACAGCCCAACCTAACACCGGGGAGCTGTTTTTT; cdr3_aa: CASSGTGTAQPNTGELFF
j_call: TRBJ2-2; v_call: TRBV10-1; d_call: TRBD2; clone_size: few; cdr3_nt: TGCGCCAGCAGCCCAGCGGGAGTAACCGGGGAGCTGTTTTTT; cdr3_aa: CASSPAGVTGELFF
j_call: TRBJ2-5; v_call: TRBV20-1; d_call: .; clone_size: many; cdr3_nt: TGCAGTGCTAGCCCCGGGGAGACCCAGTACTTC; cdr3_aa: CSASPGETQYF
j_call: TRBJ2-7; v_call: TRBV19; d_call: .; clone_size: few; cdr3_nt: TGTGCCAGTAGTCGCCGGCCATCCTACGAGCAGTACTTC; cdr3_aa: CASSRRPSYEQYF
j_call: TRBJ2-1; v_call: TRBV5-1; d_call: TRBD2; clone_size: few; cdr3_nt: TGCGCCAGCGAGGAGACTAGCGGTGACAATGAGCAGTTCTTC; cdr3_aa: CASEETSGDNEQFF
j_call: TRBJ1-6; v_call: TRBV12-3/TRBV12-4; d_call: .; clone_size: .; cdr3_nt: TGTGCCAGCAGTTTAGCGGGGGGAGGGGATTCACCCCTCCACTTT; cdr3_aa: CASSLAGGGDSPLHF
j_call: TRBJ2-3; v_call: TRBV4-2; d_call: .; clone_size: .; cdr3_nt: TGTGCCAGCAGCCTCCTCGGCGGATATACGCAGTATTTT; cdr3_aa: CASSLLGGYTQYF
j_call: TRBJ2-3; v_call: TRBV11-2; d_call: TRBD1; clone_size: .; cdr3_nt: TGTGCCAGCAGCTATAGGGACAGGGAGGGTACGCAGTATTTT; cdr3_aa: CASSYRDREGTQYF
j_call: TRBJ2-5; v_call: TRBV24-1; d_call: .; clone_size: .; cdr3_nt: TGTGCCACCAGTGATCCCGCGGGGAGGGGGCCAGAGACCCAGTACTTC; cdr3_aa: CATSDPAGRGPETQYF
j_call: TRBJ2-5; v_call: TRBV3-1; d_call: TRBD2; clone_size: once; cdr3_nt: TGTGCCAGCAGCCAAGATTTTGGGGGAGGGGAGCAAGAGACCCAGTACTTC; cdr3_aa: CASSQDFGGGEQETQYF
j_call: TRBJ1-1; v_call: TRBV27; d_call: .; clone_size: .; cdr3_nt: TGTGCCAGCAGTTTTTATCAGGGTGAAGCTTTCTTT; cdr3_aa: CASSFYQGEAFF
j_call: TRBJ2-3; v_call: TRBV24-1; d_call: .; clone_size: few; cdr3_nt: TGTGCCACCAGTGATCCGAGCGGGCGATACTCAGATACGCAGTATTTT; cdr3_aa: CATSDPSGRYSDTQYF
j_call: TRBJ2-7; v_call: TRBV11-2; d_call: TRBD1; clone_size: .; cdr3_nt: TGTGCCAGCAGCTCCAGGGGGAATTCCTACGAGCAGTACTTC; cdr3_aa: CASSSRGNSYEQYF
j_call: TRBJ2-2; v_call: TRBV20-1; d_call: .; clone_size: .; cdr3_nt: TGCAGTGCTGGGGACGCGGCGCGCGGGGAGCTGTTTTTT; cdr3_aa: CSAGDAARGELFF
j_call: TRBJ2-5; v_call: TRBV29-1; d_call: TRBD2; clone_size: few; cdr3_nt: TGCAGCTATTTACCGGGACTAGCGAATTTCGAAGAGACCCAGTACTTC; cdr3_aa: CSYLPGLANFEETQYF
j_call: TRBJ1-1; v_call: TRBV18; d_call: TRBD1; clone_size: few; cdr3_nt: TGTGCCAGCTCAGCAATGCAGGGGGCGTCGTCAGAAGCTTTCTTT; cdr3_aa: CASSAMQGASSEAFF
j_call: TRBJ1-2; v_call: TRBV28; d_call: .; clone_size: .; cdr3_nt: TGTGCCAGCAGTTCACAGACCTATGGCTACACCTTC; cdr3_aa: CASSSQTYGYTF
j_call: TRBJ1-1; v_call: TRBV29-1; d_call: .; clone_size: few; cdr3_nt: TGCAGCGTTGTAGGTGGGACCATTGGAGCTTTCTTT; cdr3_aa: CSVVGGTIGAFF
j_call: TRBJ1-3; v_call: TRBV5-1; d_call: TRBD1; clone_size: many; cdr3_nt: TGTGCCAGCAGCTTAGACAGGGGGCCTGGAAACACCATATATTTT; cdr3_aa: CASSLDRGPGNTIYF
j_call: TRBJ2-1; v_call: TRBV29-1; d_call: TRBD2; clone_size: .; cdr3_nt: TGCAGCGTTGAGGCCGGGACTAGCGGGAGGATCGGTGAGCAGTTCTTC; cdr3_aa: CSVEAGTSGRIGEQFF
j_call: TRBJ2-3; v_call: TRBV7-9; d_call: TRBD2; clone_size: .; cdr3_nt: TGTGCCAGCAGCTTAGTCGGGAGGCACACAGATACGCAGTATTTT; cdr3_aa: CASSLVGRHTDTQYF
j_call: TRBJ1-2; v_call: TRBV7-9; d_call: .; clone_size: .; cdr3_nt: TGTGCCAGCAGTCCGGGGTTCTCTTCTAACTATGGCTACACCTTC; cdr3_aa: CASSPGFSSNYGYTF
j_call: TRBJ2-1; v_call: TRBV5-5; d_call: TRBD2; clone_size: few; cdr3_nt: TGTGCCAGCAGCTTGACTAGCGGGAATCATGAGCAGTTCTTC; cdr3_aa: CASSLTSGNHEQFF
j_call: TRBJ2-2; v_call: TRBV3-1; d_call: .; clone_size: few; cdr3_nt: TGTGCCAGCAGCCAAGGGGGGACTGCGAACACCGGGGAGCTGTTTTTT; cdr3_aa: CASSQGGTANTGELFF
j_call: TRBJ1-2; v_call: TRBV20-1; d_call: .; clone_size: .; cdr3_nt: TGCAGTGCTAGGCCCGGCAGGGTCTATGGCTACACCTTC; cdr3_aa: CSARPGRVYGYTF
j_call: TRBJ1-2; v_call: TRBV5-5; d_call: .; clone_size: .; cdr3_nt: TGTGCCAGCACCCAGGCAAGGGGCGCGGACTATGGCTACACCTTC; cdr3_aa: CASTQARGADYGYTF
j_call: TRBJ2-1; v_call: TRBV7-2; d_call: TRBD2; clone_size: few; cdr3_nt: TGTGCCAGCAGCCCTAGCGGGAACCACAATGAGCAGTTCTTC; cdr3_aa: CASSPSGNHNEQFF
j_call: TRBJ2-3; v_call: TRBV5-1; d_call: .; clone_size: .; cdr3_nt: TGCGCCAGCAGCTTATGGCGGGCCAGCACAGATACGCAGTATTTT; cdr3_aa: CASSLWRASTDTQYF
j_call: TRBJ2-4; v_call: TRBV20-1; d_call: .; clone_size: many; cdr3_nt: TGCAGTGCCGACCGGGACCAAAAAAACATTCAGTACTTC; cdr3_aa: CSADRDQKNIQYF
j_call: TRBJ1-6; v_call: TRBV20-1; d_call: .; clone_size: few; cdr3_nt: TGCAGTGCTAGATACTTTAGGGGATCAGATAATTCACCCCTCCACTTT; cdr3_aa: CSARYFRGSDNSPLHF
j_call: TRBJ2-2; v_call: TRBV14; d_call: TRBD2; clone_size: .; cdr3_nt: TGTGCCAGCAGCCAAGTGCTGGAAGGCAGCGGGACCTCCAAGAAGGAGCTGTTTTTT; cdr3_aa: CASSQVLEGSGTSKKELFF
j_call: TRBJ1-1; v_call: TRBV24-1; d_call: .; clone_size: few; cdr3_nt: TGTGCCACCAGTGACAGGATGAACACTGAAGCTTTCTTT; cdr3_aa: CATSDRMNTEAFF
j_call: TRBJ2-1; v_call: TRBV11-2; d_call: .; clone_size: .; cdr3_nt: TGTGCCAGCAGCTTAGACCTCAGACAGCTCGAGCAGTTCTTC; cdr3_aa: CASSLDLRQLEQFF
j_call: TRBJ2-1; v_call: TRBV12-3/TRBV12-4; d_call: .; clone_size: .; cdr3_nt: TGTGCCAGCAGTCCCGTTGGGACTTCCTACAATGAGCAGTTCTTC; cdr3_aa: CASSPVGTSYNEQFF
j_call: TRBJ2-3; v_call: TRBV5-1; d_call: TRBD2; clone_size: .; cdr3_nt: TGCGCCAGCAGCCCGCCTCTAGCGGGAGTTGCTGATACGCAGTATTTT; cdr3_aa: CASSPPLAGVADTQYF
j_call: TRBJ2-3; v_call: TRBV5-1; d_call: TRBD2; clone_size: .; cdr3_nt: TGCGCCAGCAGCTTAGGCGGGGGACTTCTCACAGATACGCAGTATTTT; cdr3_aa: CASSLGGGLLTDTQYF
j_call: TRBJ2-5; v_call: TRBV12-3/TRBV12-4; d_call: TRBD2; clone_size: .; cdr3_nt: TGTGCCAGCAGCCACGGGACTAGCGTATTACAAGAGACCCAGTACTTC; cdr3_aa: CASSHGTSVLQETQYF
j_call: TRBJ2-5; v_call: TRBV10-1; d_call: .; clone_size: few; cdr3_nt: TGCGCCAGCAGTGATACCAAGTTTTCAGAGACCCAGTACTTC; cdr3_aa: CASSDTKFSETQYF
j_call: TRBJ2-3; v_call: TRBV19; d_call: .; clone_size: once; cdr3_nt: TGTGCCAGTAGTTTCTCTCGGGATCCCGCAGATACGCAGTATTTT; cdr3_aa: CASSFSRDPADTQYF
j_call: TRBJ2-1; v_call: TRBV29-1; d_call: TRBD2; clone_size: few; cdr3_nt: TGCAGCGTTGAAAATCCAGCGGGAGGGGCAGGGCAGTTCTTC; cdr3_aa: CSVENPAGGAGQFF
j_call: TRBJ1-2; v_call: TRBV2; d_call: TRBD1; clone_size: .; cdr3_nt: TGTGCCAGTAGATTAACCTCCGGGACAGCGTCTGGCTACACCTTC; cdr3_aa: CASRLTSGTASGYTF
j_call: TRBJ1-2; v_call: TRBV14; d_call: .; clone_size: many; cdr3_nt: TGTGCCAGCAGCCAAGGTGGAGGCTACACCTTC; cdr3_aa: CASSQGGGYTF
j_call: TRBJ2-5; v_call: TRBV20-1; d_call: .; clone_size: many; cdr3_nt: TGCAGTGCTTGGAACAGTGAGACCCAGTACTTC; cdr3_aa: CSAWNSETQYF
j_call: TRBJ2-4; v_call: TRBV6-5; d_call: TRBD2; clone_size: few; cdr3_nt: TGTGCCAGCAGTTACAGCGGGACGGGCATTCAGTACTTC; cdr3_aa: CASSYSGTGIQYF
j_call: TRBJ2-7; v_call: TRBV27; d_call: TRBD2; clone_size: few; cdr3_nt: TGTGCCAGCAGTCCCGGGACTAGCGGAAAGCGCGAGCAGTACTTC; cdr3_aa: CASSPGTSGKREQYF
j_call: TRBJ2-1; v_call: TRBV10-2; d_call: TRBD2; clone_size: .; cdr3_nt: TGCGCCAGCAGCCTGAATCGTCGCCCGACTAGCGGAAGGGGGAATGAGCAGTTCTTC; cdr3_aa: CASSLNRRPTSGRGNEQFF
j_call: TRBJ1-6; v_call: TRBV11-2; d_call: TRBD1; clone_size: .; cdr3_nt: TGTGCCAGCAGCTTCGGGGACAGGACACGGGGCCCCCTCCACTTT; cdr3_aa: CASSFGDRTRGPLHF